A single sample is the source of the 8 T cell receptor beta chains below, sequenced in a study of siplizumab effects on memory and regulatory T cells. Researchers maintained the mixed lymphocyte reaction cells in coculture at 37°C for 6 days. No antigen has been identified for these receptors. Here immunoSEQ multiplex PCR was the method, and the copy in TCRdb shows in-frame clones only, minus some. The sample carries approximately 9,600 clones, about 43% recorded once. The sample consisted of CFSE-low (dividing) CD4+ T cells sorted from an allogeneic mixed lymphocyte reaction. These receptors all stem from a human donor in good health; the cells came from an allogeneic mixed lymphocyte reaction.

The V and J genes are TRBV2 and TRBJ2-7; 7 bases map to TRBD1. J lost 3 bases, V lost 8 bases, and 7 bases had no gene match. Germline CDR1 SNHLY, CDR2 FYNNEI. The CDR3 runs to 13 residues. The CDR3 DNA sequence: TGTGCCAGCTTAGACAGGGCGCACTACGAGCAGTACTTC. It yields the protein CASLDRAHYEQYF. The entire variable domain, with the rest obtained from reference TRBV2 and TRBJ2-7, is as follows: EPEVTQTPSHQVTQMGQEVILRCVPISNHLYFYWYRQILGQKVEFLVSFYNNEISEKSEIFDDQFSVERPDGSNFTLKIRSTKLEDSAMYFCASLDRAHYEQYFGPGTRLTVT.

The V gene is TRBV18, the J gene TRBJ2-6, with D unclear. V was shortened by 6 bases and J by 6 bases, with 9 bases between the two germline ends. The germline V gene has CDR1 KGHSH and CDR2 LQKENI. CDR3 length: 13 amino acids. Here the CDR3 DNA reads TGTGCCAGCTCCCGGTACGAGGCCAACGTCCTGACTTTC. Amino acid sequence: CASSRYEANVLTF.

In its sample, this clone was seen a few times. This chain joins TRBV5-1 and TRBJ2-7; TRBD1 might be the D (5 bases). The CDR3 consists of 14 residues. Between the trimmed V and J ends, which lost 5 bases and 4 bases, there was a span of 16 bases. Per germline, CDR1 SGHRS and CDR2 YFSETQ. CDR3 region: CASRALGQTYEQYF. The CDR3 nucleotides are TGCGCCAGCAGGGCCCTGGGGCAGACTTACGAGCAGTACTTC.

V is TRBV2 and J is TRBJ1-1; TRBD1 might be the D (5 bases). Per the germline V gene, CDR1 is SNHLY and CDR2 is FYNNEI. The V and J ends lost 7 bases and 8 bases respectively, with 17 bases between them. The CDR3 spans 13 residues. CDR3 in DNA: TGTGCCAGCACGACTCGGACCAGGGAAGAAGCTTTCTTT. Its translation: CASTTRTREEAFF.

This rearrangement joins TRBV19 to TRBJ2-1; TRBD2 agrees at 9 bases. The CDR3 is 15 amino acids. V was pared by 6 bases and J by 7 bases, with 10 bases of the junction left unmatched. Per the germline V gene, CDR1 is LNHDA and CDR2 is SQIVND (reference sequence). The CDR3 region is CASRVGSGRGNEQFF. DNA of the CDR3: TGTGCCAGTAGGGTCGGTAGCGGGAGAGGAAATGAGCAGTTCTTC.

V gene TRBV6-4 combines with J gene TRBJ2-2; D is unclear. V was shortened by 8 bases and J by 2 bases, with 3 bases between the two germline ends. This CDR3 has 11 residues. Germline assignment: CDR1 MRHNA and CDR2 SNTAGT. Here the CDR3 reads CASGNTGELFF. The CDR3, as DNA: TGTGCCAGCGGTAACACCGGGGAGCTGTTTTTT.

The V and J genes are TRBV5-4 and TRBJ2-7; 9 bases line up with TRBD1. CDR1 is SGHNT, CDR2 YYREEE, per germline (reference sequence). CDR3 size: 15 residues. The junction had 10 bases not matched to a gene; V was cut back by 4 bases and J by 5 bases. The CDR3 spells CASSRKTGGRNEQYF. The DNA of the CDR3 is TGTGCCAGCAGCCGAAAGACAGGGGGACGGAACGAGCAGTACTTC.

This clone was seen a handful of times. The genes are TRBV5-4 and TRBJ2-4, with D possibly TRBD1 on 5 matching bases. CDR3 size: 15 residues. Trimming took off 4 bases at V and 3 bases at J, with 14 bases between the two ends. Germline V lookup: CDR1 SGHNT, CDR2 YYREEE (reference sequence). For the CDR3, the DNA is TGTGCCAGCAGCGATGCCAGGGTACTCAAAAACATTCAGTACTTC. Translated, it gives CASSDARVLKNIQYF. Variable domain in full (rest from reference TRBV5-4 and TRBJ2-4): ETGVTQSPTHLIKTRGQQVTLRCSSQSGHNTVSWYQQALGQGPQFIFQYYREEENGRGNFPPRFSGLQFPNYSSELNVNALELDDSALYLCASSDARVLKNIQYFGAGTRLSVL.